A single sample gave rise to the 21 T cell receptor beta chains below, sequenced in a study of identical twins (dated by TCRdb to 2016 to 2017). Library prep was done by 5' RACE. Reads for this sample came from an Illumina HiSeq 2000. TCRdb reworked the public reads: Q25 trimming with fastp, MiXCR clone assembly, productive beta chains retained. CDR3 protein duplicates are merged, each entry listing the most common genes and DNA. Across this sample there are 1.5 million to 2 million distinct CDR3 sequences, with 25% to 35% seen only once. The top ten constitute around 0.3% of the sample. Source material: cord blood. The receptors here all came from a newborn girl in good health.

The J gene is TRBJ2-3, the V gene TRBV7-2; TRBD2 agrees at 8 bases. The J segment lost 4 bases and the V segment lost 5 bases, leaving 8 bases of the junction unmatched. Germline V gene data show CDR1 as SGHTA and CDR2 as FQGNSA. There are 15 residues in the CDR3. CDR3 DNA: TGTGCCAGCAGCCCTGGGACTAGTCTCGCAGATACGCAGTATTTT. The encoded protein is CASSPGTSLADTQYF. Full variable domain (rest looked up from reference TRBV7-2 and TRBJ2-3): GAGVSQSPSNKVTEKGKDVELRCDPISGHTALYWYRQSLGQGLEFLIYFQGNSAPDKSGLPSDRFSAERTGGSVSTLTIQRTQQEDSAVYLCASSPGTSLADTQYFGPGTRLTVL.

The chain carries TRBV4-1 and TRBJ2-1; no clear D gene. Trimming removed 2 bases from V and 0 bases from J, with 11 bases in between. Germline CDR1 reads MGHRA; CDR2 reads YSYEKL. This CDR3 has 16 residues. The CDR3 region is CASSQHGSGSYNEQFF. DNA for the CDR3: TGCGCCAGCAGCCAACACGGCTCGGGCTCCTACAATGAGCAGTTCTTC.

In its sample, this clonotype was seen a few times. This sequence joins TRBV12-5 and TRBJ2-1; 8 nucleotides agree with TRBD2. The CDR3 is made up of 15 amino acids. Unmatched junction bases numbered 5, after V lost 6 bases and J lost 1 base. Germline values: CDR1 LGHNT, CDR2 FRNRAP. CDR3 protein: CASGTLAGSYNEQFF. CDR3 in DNA: TGTGCTAGTGGCACTCTAGCGGGTTCCTACAATGAGCAGTTCTTC.

Turning to this clonotype: The germline gene is not matched at one end of the junction; a read error may be the cause. This rearrangement joins TRBV12-3 or TRBV12-4 to TRBJ2-3; a weak D match, TRBD1 (5 bases). This CDR3 contains 17 residues. CDR3 sequence (DNA): TGTGCCAGCAGCCCAGGTGGGCGGTTGAATGGGGCAGATGCGCAGTATTTT. Translated, it gives CASSPGGRLNGADAQYF.

V is TRBV20-1 and J is TRBJ1-5, with a possible D match to TRBD1 (6 bases). The CDR3 has 14 amino acids. The germline V and J ends were trimmed by 2 bases and 7 bases, with 15 bases remaining between them. Looked up from germline, CDR1 is DFQATT and CDR2 is SNEGSKA (reference sequence). CDR3 in DNA: TGCAGTGCTAGATATAGGTACAGGGAGCAGCCCCAGCATTTT. It is translated as CSARYRYREQPQHF.

The sample holds a few counts of this clonotype. This chain's CDR3 is CASSLSKSSYNEQFF. The CDR3 nucleotides read TGTGCCAGCAGTTTATCCAAGAGCTCCTACAATGAGCAGTTCTTC. The chain links TRBV28 to TRBJ2-1; unclear D gene. The CDR3 has 15 amino acids. V was cut by 1 base and J by 0 bases, with 7 bases left in between. Germline assignment: CDR1 MDHEN and CDR2 SYDVKM.

This clonotype was seen many times. This sequence joins TRBV20-1 and TRBJ2-1; 10 bases agree with TRBD2. V lost 6 bases to trimming and J lost 6 bases; unmatched junction nucleotides: 8. Germline assignment: CDR1 DFQATT and CDR2 SNEGSKA (reference sequence). The CDR3 sequence is 14 residues long. This CDR3 is CSAGLAGVFNEQFF. The CDR3 DNA is TGCAGTGCCGGGCTAGCGGGAGTGTTCAATGAGCAGTTCTTC.

The chain has TRBV6-2 or TRBV6-3 and TRBJ1-2; 8 bases map to TRBD1. Germline CDR1 reads MNHEY; CDR2 reads SVGEGT. This CDR3 has 13 amino acids. Trimming at V came to 6 bases and at J to 2 bases, leaving 2 bases not matched to a gene. The CDR3 sequence: CASRPGGNYGYTF. The CDR3 nucleotides are TGTGCCAGCAGGCCAGGGGGCAACTATGGCTACACCTTC.

This clonotype was found a few times. V gene TRBV5-1 combines with J gene TRBJ1-5, with D possibly matching TRBD1 (5 bases). This CDR3 comprises 14 residues. Germline V gene data show CDR1 as SGHRS and CDR2 as YFSETQ. V lost 2 bases to trimming and J lost 3 bases, with 9 bases between them. CDR3 region: CASSFGGNNQPQHF. CDR3 DNA sequence: TGCGCCAGCAGCTTCGGGGGAAACAATCAGCCCCAGCATTTT.

This clonotype was seen more than once but under ten times. This chain connects TRBV27 to TRBJ2-3; 10 bases are a match to TRBD2. Germline trimming cut 3 bases from V and 4 bases from J; bases unmatched to any gene: 4. The CDR3 is 15 residues long. Germline CDR1 MNHEY, CDR2 SMNVEV (reference sequence). CDR3 sequence: CASSFFLAGADTQYF. CDR3 in DNA: TGTGCCAGCAGTTTTTTTCTAGCGGGAGCAGATACGCAGTATTTT.

This clonotype was detected only a few times. The chain has TRBV7-9 and TRBJ2-6; 7 nucleotides line up with TRBD1. CDR1 and CDR2 (germline): SEHNR, FQNEAQ (reference sequence). J was trimmed by 0 bases and V by 4 bases; bases with no gene match: 6. This CDR3 has 17 residues. Written as DNA, the CDR3 is TGTGCCAGCAGCTATCGGGACAGACGCTCTGGGGCCAACGTCCTGACTTTC. It codes for CASSYRDRRSGANVLTF.

Here the CDR3 DNA reads TGTGCCAGCAGCTTAGATGGCGGGGGGGCCTACAATGAGCAGTTCTTC. This encodes CASSLDGGGAYNEQFF. The J gene is TRBJ2-1, the V gene TRBV11-2, with TRBD2 identical over 9 bases. In germline, CDR1 is SGHAT, CDR2 FQNNGV. This CDR3 comprises 16 residues. The V gene end was trimmed by 0 bases and the J gene end by 2 bases; junction bases not matched to a gene: 2.

V is TRBV11-2 and J is TRBJ2-2; the D gene is possibly TRBD1 (5 bases). Trimming removed 5 bases at V and 6 bases at J, with 13 bases between. The CDR3 is 14 residues long. The germline V gene encodes CDR1 SGHAT and CDR2 FQNNGV. CDR3 bases: TGTGCCAGCAGCCCCCGCAGGGCCGCCGGGGAGCTGTTTTTT. Its protein product is CASSPRRAAGELFF.

The chain employs TRBV5-6 and TRBJ1-2; D gene ambiguous. Germline V lookup: CDR1 SGHDT, CDR2 YYEEEE. The CDR3 has 15 residues. V was clipped by 0 bases and J by 7 bases, with 16 bases between them. The CDR3: CASSLDRAALFGYTF. The CDR3 nucleotides read TGTGCCAGCAGCTTGGACCGGGCCGCTTTATTTGGCTACACCTTC.

The V gene is TRBV5-1, the J gene TRBJ2-1; TRBD2 agrees at 9 bases. The CDR3 runs 15 residues. J was trimmed by 9 bases and V by 0 bases; bases with no gene match: 7. The germline CDR1 and CDR2 sequences are SGHRS and YFSETQ. CDR3 sequence reads: CASSLAAGGPSEQFF. The CDR3 DNA is TGCGCCAGCAGCTTGGCGGCGGGGGGGCCGAGTGAGCAGTTCTTC.

This clonotype turned up a few times. The chain is built from TRBV11-3 and TRBJ1-1, with D possibly being TRBD1 (6 bases). Per germline, CDR1 SGHNT and CDR2 YENEEA. Trimming left V 1 base short and J 0 bases short, with 18 bases between. The CDR3 has 18 amino acids. This CDR3 reads CASSLAPSTGPLNTEAFF. The CDR3 bases are TGTGCCAGCAGCTTAGCTCCTAGTACAGGGCCGCTGAACACTGAAGCTTTCTTT.

This clonotype has just a few counts. In DNA form, the CDR3 reads TGTGCCAGCAGCTTACCGGAAAACAGGATTAGGGGTTATGGCTACACCTTC. Translated: CASSLPENRIRGYGYTF. The chain carries TRBV7-2 and TRBJ1-2, with D maybe TRBD1 (5 bases). Trimming pared 2 bases from V and 5 bases from J, leaving 21 bases between. Germline V lookup: CDR1 SGHTA, CDR2 FQGNSA. This CDR3 contains 17 residues. Using reference TRBV7-2 and TRBJ1-2 for the parts outside the CDR3, the full variable domain is GAGVSQSPSNKVTEKGKDVELRCDPISGHTALYWYRQSLGQGLEFLIYFQGNSAPDKSGLPSDRFSAERTGGSVSTLTIQRTQQEDSAVYLCASSLPENRIRGYGYTFGSGTRLTVV.

This clonotype was detected only a few times. The chain joins TRBV10-3 to TRBJ2-1; D gene uncertain. The CDR3 has 17 amino acids. In germline, CDR1 is ENHRY, CDR2 SYGVKD. V lost 0 bases to trimming and J lost 8 bases, with 20 bases between them. The chain's CDR3 is CAISESFGLRDRHEQFF. Written as DNA, the CDR3 is TGTGCCATCAGTGAGTCTTTTGGGCTAAGGGATCGCCATGAGCAGTTCTTC.

This clonotype was detected a few times. The V gene is TRBV6-5, the J gene TRBJ1-5; tentative D call: TRBD1 (6 bases). The germline V gene encodes CDR1 MNHEY and CDR2 SVGAGI. V was cut by 6 bases and J by 1 base, with 10 bases left in between. This CDR3 region has 14 residues. The CDR3 protein is CASRKGESNQPQHF. In DNA, the CDR3 is TGTGCCAGCAGAAAGGGGGAGAGCAATCAGCCCCAGCATTTT.

This clonotype was counted a few times. The chain couples TRBV6-5 to TRBJ2-7, with 7 bases aligning to TRBD2. The CDR3 covers 14 residues. Germline V CDR1 and CDR2: MNHEY, SVGAGI. After removal of 6 bases from V and 3 bases from J, the junction contained 8 bases not matched to a gene. Here the CDR3 reads CASSASGRLYEQYF. The CDR3 nucleotides read TGTGCCAGCAGCGCTAGCGGACGCCTCTACGAGCAGTACTTC.

This clonotype has just a few counts. The genes are TRBV10-3 and TRBJ2-1; D is unresolved. Trimming removed 10 bases from V and 0 bases from J, with 16 bases in between. CDR1 and CDR2 (germline): ENHRY, SYGVKD. The CDR3 extends over 15 amino acids. The CDR3 reads CATAPTDGSYNEQFF. The CDR3 nucleotides read TGTGCCACCGCGCCTACGGACGGCTCCTACAATGAGCAGTTCTTC.